The 27 T cell receptor beta chains below all came from one sample that was sequenced in a study of shared clonotypes between healthy human individuals. Profiling relied on immunoSEQ multiplex PCR, and the TCRdb table lists in-frame clones only, not all of them. The sample has roughly 2.2 million clones, approximately 90% seen once; the top ten hold 0.37%. What was sequenced was naive CD4+ T cells from PBMCs. As for subset: CD45RA+ positively selected. The receptors derive from a man aged 18 to 29 in good health. Some clones in this sample may be carry-over from other donors' samples.

The gene calls are TRBV12-5 and TRBJ2-2; D is possibly TRBD2 (5 bases). V gave up 0 bases and J gave up 1 base, with 12 bases separating them. This CDR3 spans 17 amino acids. Germline values: CDR1 LGHNT, CDR2 FRNRAP. CDR3 bases: TGTGCTAGTGGTTTGGTACTACCGGGGAGGAACACCGGGGAGCTGTTTTTT. As protein: CASGLVLPGRNTGELFF.

V is TRBV27 and J is TRBJ2-1, with 15 bases identical to TRBD2. Germline-derived CDR1 and CDR2 are MNHEY and SMNVEV (reference sequence). The junction had 5 bases not matched to a gene; V was cut back by 3 bases and J by 2 bases. The CDR3 runs to 18 residues. This CDR3 is CASSFYGLAGGTYNEQFF. DNA of the CDR3: TGTGCCAGCAGTTTCTACGGACTAGCGGGAGGGACCTACAATGAGCAGTTCTTC.

V gene TRBV29-1 combines with J gene TRBJ2-5, with D unclear. Germline V gene lookup returns CDR1 SQVTM and CDR2 ANQGSEA. The length of the CDR3 is 16 residues. V was clipped by 5 bases and J by 2 bases, with 21 bases between them. For the CDR3, the DNA is TGCAGCGTTCCCCCGGAAGAGAGAGCCATACAAGAGACCCAGTACTTC. It specifies CSVPPEERAIQETQYF.

The chain combines TRBV6-1 with TRBJ2-3; TRBD2 aligns across 7 bases. Germline V gene data show CDR1 as MNHNS and CDR2 as SASEGT. CDR3 size: 18 residues. The junction had 13 bases not matched to a gene; V was cut back by 2 bases and J by 2 bases. The CDR3 region is CASSELGLGGSYTDTQYF. The CDR3 DNA reads TGTGCCAGCAGTGAATTAGGGTTGGGCGGGAGCTACACAGATACGCAGTATTTT.

The rearrangement links TRBV28 to TRBJ1-5, with D uncertain. Germline CDR1 is MDHEN and CDR2 is SYDVKM. There are 15 residues in the CDR3. V lost 3 bases to trimming and J lost 2 bases, with 11 bases between them. The CDR3, as DNA: TGTGCCAGCAGTTTCGTCAAGGACGGCAATCAGCCCCAGCATTTT. Translating it yields CASSFVKDGNQPQHF.

The V call is TRBV5-1, the J call TRBJ2-2; maybe TRBD2 (5 bases). V lost 4 bases and J lost 6, with 10 bases in between. The V gene's germline CDR1 is SGHRS and CDR2 YFSETQ. The length of the CDR3 is 13 residues. The chain's CDR3 is CASSRAAAGELFF. CDR3 nucleotide sequence: TGCGCCAGCAGCCGGGCAGCGGCCGGGGAGCTGTTTTTT.

The chain joins TRBV5-4 to TRBJ2-1; the match to TRBD2 covers 7 bases. CDR3 length: 14 amino acids. Germline-derived CDR1 and CDR2 are SGHNT and YYREEE (reference sequence). Trimming removed 0 bases from V and 9 bases from J; junction bases left unmatched: 6. In DNA form, the CDR3 reads TGTGCCAGCAGCTTGGAAGGCGGGAGCAGTGAGCAGTTCTTC. Amino acid sequence: CASSLEGGSSEQFF. Combining the CDR3 with reference TRBV5-4 and TRBJ2-1 gives the whole variable domain ETGVTQSPTHLIKTRGQQVTLRCSSQSGHNTVSWYQQALGQGPQFIFQYYREEENGRGNFPPRFSGLQFPNYSSELNVNALELDDSALYLCASSLEGGSSEQFFGPGTRLTVL.

The chain is built from TRBV28 and TRBJ2-6, with a weak D call TRBD2 (7 bases). The CDR3 extends over 16 amino acids. CDR1 is MDHEN, CDR2 SYDVKM, per germline. V was pared by 5 bases and J by 4 bases, with 15 bases between. The CDR3, as DNA: TGTGCCAGCAGTGAACCCCGGGGGGCCGGGGCCAACGTCCTGACTTTC. Residues: CASSEPRGAGANVLTF.

This clone was counted a single time. This sequence joins TRBV7-3 and TRBJ1-1; D gene uncertain. Germline values: CDR1 SGHTA, CDR2 FQGTGA. The CDR3 is 13 residues long. V was trimmed by 4 bases and J by 1 base, leaving 7 bases between them. CDR3 region: CASSSTSNTEAFF. CDR3 DNA sequence: TGTGCCAGCAGCTCTACATCGAACACTGAAGCTTTCTTT.

Details on this clone: This CDR3 is also generated by other DNA sequences in the sample. The chain joins TRBV18 to TRBJ2-7; tentative D call: TRBD1 (5 bases). This CDR3 spans 15 amino acids. Germline values: CDR1 KGHSH, CDR2 LQKENI. With 0 bases removed from V and 0 bases from J, the gap between germline ends came to 9 bases. CDR3 sequence: CASSPPGRASYEQYF. The CDR3 nucleotides read TGTGCCAGCTCACCACCCGGCAGGGCCTCCTACGAGCAGTACTTC.

The genes are TRBV6-6 and TRBJ1-3; unclear D gene. V lost 4 bases and J 0 bases, leaving 13 bases between the germline ends. The germline V gene has CDR1 MNHNY and CDR2 SVGAGI (reference sequence). The CDR3 extends over 16 amino acids. The CDR3 DNA follows: TGTGCCAGCAGTTCCGGGCCCGACGGCTCTGGAAACACCATATATTTT. Its translation is CASSSGPDGSGNTIYF.

The DNA for the CDR3 is TGTGCTAGTGGAAAAGACGAAGGGCAGACCGGGGAGCTGTTTTTT. Protein: CASGKDEGQTGELFF. The V gene is TRBV12-5, the J gene TRBJ2-2; D unresolved. V was cut by 6 bases and J by 5 bases, with 16 bases left in between. CDR1 and CDR2 from the germline V gene are LGHNT and FRNRAP. The CDR3 consists of 15 residues.

The V gene is TRBV30, the J gene TRBJ1-5; D might be TRBD1 (5 bases). Germline V lookup: CDR1 GTSNPN, CDR2 SVGIG (reference sequence). Trimming took off 4 bases at V and 2 bases at J, with 12 bases between the two ends. The CDR3 is 14 amino acids. CDR3 protein: CAWNRLGGNQPQHF. The CDR3 nucleotides read TGTGCCTGGAACCGTTTAGGGGGCAATCAGCCCCAGCATTTT. The full variable domain, rest sourced from reference TRBV30 and TRBJ1-5, is SQTIHQWPATLVQPVGSPLSLECTVEGTSNPNLYWYRQAAGRGLQLLFYSVGIGQISSEVPQNLSASRPQDRQFILSSKKLLLSDSGFYLCAWNRLGGNQPQHFGDGTRLSIL.

The V call is TRBV7-2, the J call TRBJ2-2; TRBD2 matches at 9 bases. Germline loops: CDR1 SGHTA, CDR2 FQGNSA. The CDR3 extends over 16 amino acids. J gave up 3 bases and V 1 base, and 3 bases lay outside the gene matches. This CDR3 reads CASSLGGRGYTGELFF. CDR3 DNA: TGTGCCAGCAGCTTAGGCGGGAGGGGCTACACCGGGGAGCTGTTTTTT.

In this sample, this clone turned up once. The chain joins TRBV15 to TRBJ1-2; weak D call: TRBD1 (5 bases). The CDR3 covers 14 residues. Germline values: CDR1 LNHNV, CDR2 YYDKDF (reference sequence). Trimming left V 0 bases short and J 6 bases short, with 11 bases between. This CDR3 is CATSRDVGADGYTF. In DNA, the CDR3 is TGTGCCACCAGCAGAGATGTAGGGGCGGATGGCTACACCTTC.

The chain combines TRBV7-2 with TRBJ2-2; D is unresolved. Germline V gene data show CDR1 as SGHTA and CDR2 as FQGNSA. Trimming took off 1 base at V and 5 bases at J, with 5 bases between the two ends. The CDR3 sequence is 13 residues long. CDR3 residues: CASSLDWTGELFF. The DNA of the CDR3 is TGTGCCAGCAGCTTAGATTGGACCGGGGAGCTGTTTTTT. The variable domain in full, completed from reference TRBV7-2 and TRBJ2-2, reads GAGVSQSPSNKVTEKGKDVELRCDPISGHTALYWYRQSLGQGLEFLIYFQGNSAPDKSGLPSDRFSAERTGGSVSTLTIQRTQQEDSAVYLCASSLDWTGELFFGEGSRLTVL.

The rearrangement uses TRBV5-1 and TRBJ1-4; D gene uncertain. Trimming removed 4 bases at V and 8 bases at J, with 18 bases between. The CDR3 extends over 15 amino acids. The germline gives CDR1 SGHRS, CDR2 YFSETQ. CDR3 loop: CASSLAGDRNEKLFF. As DNA, the CDR3 is TGCGCCAGCAGCCTGGCGGGTGATAGGAACGAAAAACTGTTTTTT.

As to this clone: Other DNA sequences within the sample encode an identical CDR3. The chain joins TRBV7-6 to TRBJ2-7; possible D gene TRBD2, 5 bases. Germline V gene lookup returns CDR1 SGHVS and CDR2 FNYEAQ. The CDR3 runs to 15 residues. V lost 8 bases and J 0 bases, leaving 17 bases between the germline ends. CDR3 sequence reads: CASSLGRASSYEQYF. The CDR3 DNA reads TGTGCCAGCTCCCTAGGGCGGGCGAGCTCCTACGAGCAGTACTTC.

The chain carries TRBV29-1 and TRBJ2-5; D is unresolved. The CDR3 extends over 12 amino acids. V gave up 7 bases and J gave up 5 bases, with 14 bases separating them. Per the germline V gene, CDR1 is SQVTM and CDR2 is ANQGSEA. In nucleotides, the CDR3 is TGCAGCGCTGAGGCCCTTGGGGAGACCCAGTACTTC. Amino acids: CSAEALGETQYF.

The V gene is TRBV7-2, the J gene TRBJ2-1; TRBD2 agrees at 7 bases. J gave up 6 bases and V 6 bases, and 11 bases lay outside the gene matches. Germline CDR1 and CDR2: SGHTA and FQGNSA. The CDR3 loop spans 15 amino acids. The CDR3 loop reads CASRRGLVSSNEQFF. The CDR3 DNA follows: TGTGCCAGCAGACGAGGACTAGTTTCTTCCAATGAGCAGTTCTTC. Together with reference TRBV7-2 and TRBJ2-1, the CDR3 gives the full variable domain: GAGVSQSPSNKVTEKGKDVELRCDPISGHTALYWYRQSLGQGLEFLIYFQGNSAPDKSGLPSDRFSAERTGGSVSTLTIQRTQQEDSAVYLCASRRGLVSSNEQFFGPGTRLTVL.

V gene TRBV6-5 combines with J gene TRBJ1-4; TRBD1 might be the D (5 bases). The CDR3 extends over 13 amino acids. Germline CDR1 is MNHEY and CDR2 is SVGAGI. The germline V and J ends were trimmed by 4 bases and 7 bases, with 10 bases remaining between them. The CDR3 loop is CASSSRDAEKLFF. Here the CDR3 DNA reads TGTGCCAGCAGTTCCAGGGATGCTGAAAAACTGTTTTTT.

This chain connects TRBV6-1 to TRBJ1-2, with 9 bases identical to TRBD1. Germline assignment: CDR1 MNHNS and CDR2 SASEGT. The J segment lost 4 bases and the V segment lost 6 bases, leaving 6 bases of the junction unmatched. The length of the CDR3 is 14 residues. The CDR3 nucleotides read TGTGCCAGCAGCGACAGGGGGGGGAGCTATGGCTACACCTTC. Protein: CASSDRGGSYGYTF.

The J gene is TRBJ1-2, the V gene TRBV28; a weak D match, TRBD1 (6 bases). Germline V gene lookup returns CDR1 MDHEN and CDR2 SYDVKM. This CDR3 is 13 amino acids long. V was clipped by 6 bases and J by 3 bases, with 11 bases between them. Written as DNA, the CDR3 is TGTGCCAGCAGATACAGGGATGACTATGGCTACACCTTC. Residues: CASRYRDDYGYTF.

This chain joins TRBV9 and TRBJ2-1; D is unresolved. There are 13 residues in the CDR3. Trimming removed 4 bases from V and 14 bases from J, with 19 bases in between. Germline-derived CDR1 and CDR2 are SGDLS and YYNGEE. CDR3 coding DNA: TGTGCCAGCAGCCCTCGACCCTTCCAAGAGGAGTTCTTC. It specifies CASSPRPFQEEFF.

The chain links TRBV5-1 to TRBJ2-1; D not resolved. Germline V gene data show CDR1 as SGHRS and CDR2 as YFSETQ. V lost 0 bases to trimming and J lost 0 bases, with 16 bases between them. CDR3 length: 18 amino acids. The CDR3 here is CASSLARLGRSSYNEQFF. The DNA of the CDR3 is TGCGCCAGCAGCTTGGCCCGCTTGGGCAGAAGCTCCTACAATGAGCAGTTCTTC.

This chain uses TRBV5-6 with TRBJ1-4, with TRBD1 as a possible D gene (5 bases). Trimming removed 3 bases at V and 6 bases at J, with 12 bases between. The CDR3 is 14 residues long. Germline V CDR1 and CDR2: SGHDT, YYEEEE. The CDR3 bases are TGTGCCAGCAGCTCCAGGGTGATTGATGAAAAACTGTTTTTT. It translates to CASSSRVIDEKLFF. The variable domain in full, completed from reference TRBV5-6 and TRBJ1-4, reads DAGVTQSPTHLIKTRGQQVTLRCSPKSGHDTVSWYQQALGQGPQFIFQYYEEEERQRGNFPDRFSGHQFPNYSSELNVNALLLGDSALYLCASSSRVIDEKLFFGSGTQLSVL.

This rearrangement joins TRBV6-1 to TRBJ1-2; TRBD1 is a possible D gene (5 bases). Germline CDR1 is MNHNS and CDR2 is SASEGT. Deletions cut 6 bases from V and 8 bases from J, with 16 bases between. The CDR3 has 13 residues. CDR3 region: CASRREGPIGYTF. CDR3 bases: TGTGCCAGCAGGCGGGAGGGGCCGATCGGCTACACCTTC.